Following are 19 T cell receptor beta chains from one sample sequenced in a study of T cell responses to AZD1222 COVID-19 vaccine. Sequencing was performed with immunoSEQ multiplex PCR; in TCRdb, only in-frame clones are kept and a portion is missing. The repertoire consists of 180,000 or so clones, with 85% to 90% occurring once and the leading ten covering 1.5% to 2%. This specimen was peripheral blood, taken on day 0 of AZD1222 vaccination. The source of these receptors is an adult in good health.

The chain employs TRBV28 and TRBJ1-1, with D possibly TRBD1 on 5 matching bases. The CDR3 runs 12 residues. Trimming took 11 bases from V and 1 from J, leaving 11 bases between them. Germline-derived CDR1 and CDR2 are MDHEN and SYDVKM. The CDR3 coding sequence is TGTGCCTCCCTGGGGGGGAACACTGAAGCTTTCTTT. Translated, it gives CASLGGNTEAFF.

This clone was counted between two and nine times. V gene TRBV12-5 combines with J gene TRBJ1-1; D is perhaps TRBD1 (6 bases). The CDR3 is made up of 12 amino acids. Per the germline V gene, CDR1 is LGHNT and CDR2 is FRNRAP. The V gene lost 3 bases and the J gene lost 6 bases, with 8 bases spanning the gap. The CDR3 reads CASGFSGAEAFF. For the CDR3, the DNA is TGTGCTAGTGGTTTCTCAGGGGCTGAAGCTTTCTTT.

This clone came up a few times. The V gene is TRBV29-1, the J gene TRBJ2-4, with 11 bases that match TRBD2. V was pared by 6 bases and J by 13 bases, with 5 bases of the junction left unmatched. The CDR3 runs 11 residues. Per germline, CDR1 SQVTM and CDR2 ANQGSEA. Here the CDR3 DNA reads TGCAGCGTAGGACTAGCGGGTATACAGTACTTC. Protein product: CSVGLAGIQYF.

The chain recombines TRBV6-2 or TRBV6-3 with TRBJ2-3, with D hard to call. Germline CDR1 MNHEY, CDR2 SVGEGT. CDR3 length equals 13 residues. Trimming cost V 5 bases and J 2 bases, with 8 bases left between them. The CDR3 sequence: CASSRLITDTQYF. CDR3 DNA: TGTGCCAGCAGTAGACTTATCACAGATACGCAGTATTTT.

This clone was seen once. The chain carries TRBV7-3 and TRBJ2-3, with D possibly TRBD2 on 6 matching bases. Deletions cut 3 bases from V and 0 bases from J, with 7 bases between. The CDR3 covers 14 residues. Germline CDR1 and CDR2: SGHTA and FQGTGA. The CDR3 DNA is TGTGCCAGCAGCTTGAGCGGGAGCACAGATACGCAGTATTTT. It encodes CASSLSGSTDTQYF. Looking up the rest from reference TRBV7-3 and TRBJ2-3 gives the full variable domain: GAGVSQTPSNKVTEKGKYVELRCDPISGHTALYWYRQSLGQGPEFLIYFQGTGAADDSGLPNDRFFAVRPEGSVSTLKIQRTERGDSAVYLCASSLSGSTDTQYFGPGTRLTVL.

This clone was seen a single time. V usage is TRBV19 and J usage is TRBJ2-7; tentatively, D is TRBD1 (5 bases). V was clipped by 5 bases and J by 3 bases, with 8 bases between them. CDR3 length equals 12 residues. Germline assignment: CDR1 LNHDA and CDR2 SQIVND (reference sequence). CDR3 nucleotides: TGTGCCAGTAGTGACAGAGACTACGAGCAGTACTTC. Its protein product is CASSDRDYEQYF.

The rearrangement uses TRBV28 and TRBJ1-2; D uncertain. The ends were cut back, 5 bases at V and 1 base at J, with 5 bases in the middle. The CDR3 has 12 residues. Germline V lookup: CDR1 MDHEN, CDR2 SYDVKM. CDR3 amino acids: CASSPHNYGYTF. The CDR3 region has the DNA TGTGCCAGCAGTCCACATAACTATGGCTACACCTTC.

The gene calls are TRBV11-2 and TRBJ1-6; D not resolved. The CDR3 runs to 18 residues. V lost 5 bases and J lost 7, with 24 bases in between. CDR1 is SGHAT and CDR2 is FQNNGV in the germline V gene. DNA for the CDR3: TGTGCCAGCAGCCGCTCCGGAGGCGGAATGATCGCAAATTCACCCCTCCACTTT. It specifies CASSRSGGGMIANSPLHF.

In the case of this clone: Other DNA sequences in the same sample also yield this CDR3. J is TRBJ1-1 and V is TRBV6-5; a weak D match, TRBD1 (5 bases). Germline CDR1 reads MNHEY; CDR2 reads SVGAGI. V gave up 0 bases and J gave up 2 bases, with 7 bases separating them. This CDR3 region has 14 residues. The CDR3 bases are TGTGCCAGCAGTTACTCACGGGGCAACACTGAAGCTTTCTTT. It translates to CASSYSRGNTEAFF.

The chain couples TRBV7-9 to TRBJ1-4; D might be TRBD1 (5 bases). The CDR3 totals 16 residues. Trimming removed 6 bases from V and 5 bases from J, with 19 bases in between. CDR1 is SEHNR and CDR2 is FQNEAQ in the germline V gene (reference sequence). Here the CDR3 DNA reads TGTGCCAGCAGGGGGGAGGCAGGCCAAAGAAATGAAAAACTGTTTTTT. Translated, it gives CASRGEAGQRNEKLFF.

The chain carries TRBV11-3 and TRBJ2-3; D call uncertain. This CDR3 has 16 residues. Trimming cost V 5 bases and J 5 bases, with 20 bases left between them. The V gene's germline CDR1 is SGHNT and CDR2 YENEEA. The CDR3 sequence is CASSMGLRGSRDTQYF. CDR3 nucleotides: TGTGCCAGCAGCATGGGATTACGCGGTTCGAGAGATACGCAGTATTTT.

The gene calls are TRBV7-3 and TRBJ2-3, with D hard to call. There are 13 residues in the CDR3. Germline assignment: CDR1 SGHTA and CDR2 FQGTGA. Deletions cut 4 bases from V and 0 bases from J, with 5 bases between. This CDR3 reads CASSSVSTDTQYF. The CDR3 DNA follows: TGTGCCAGCAGCTCCGTTAGCACAGATACGCAGTATTTT.

The V call is TRBV6-1, the J call TRBJ1-2, with D hard to call. V was clipped by 1 base and J by 5 bases, with 11 bases between them. Germline CDR1 and CDR2: MNHNS and SASEGT. This CDR3 contains 14 residues. The CDR3 DNA reads TGTGCCAGCAGTGAAGAACTGGCAGATTATGGCTACACCTTC. Its protein is CASSEELADYGYTF.

The rearrangement uses TRBV6-1 and TRBJ2-7; D remains ambiguous. The germline V gene encodes CDR1 MNHNS and CDR2 SASEGT. The CDR3 is 17 residues long. Trimming stripped 4 bases from V and 5 bases from J, with 24 bases between. CDR3 residues: CASSATTSLQRTDEQYF. The CDR3 nucleotides are TGTGCCAGCAGTGCCACTACCTCTTTACAGCGCACAGACGAGCAGTACTTC.

This clone was detected a few times. The chain recombines TRBV2 with TRBJ1-2; TRBD1 matches at 8 bases. The CDR3 has 15 amino acids. Trimming took 8 bases from V and 2 from J; bases not matched to a gene: 10. Germline V gives CDR1 SNHLY, CDR2 FYNNEI. CDR3 bases: TGTGCCAGCCACCGAATTACAGGGGGAAACTATGGCTACACCTTC. Translated, it gives CASHRITGGNYGYTF.

The chain links TRBV11-1 to TRBJ1-1; D is possibly TRBD1 (6 bases). The CDR3 loop spans 15 amino acids. V lost 6 bases and J lost 5, with 19 bases in between. Germline V lookup: CDR1 SGHAT, CDR2 FQDESV (reference sequence). The CDR3: CASRAGELQGTEAFF. The CDR3 DNA reads TGTGCCAGCAGGGCAGGCGAGTTACAGGGAACTGAAGCTTTCTTT.

The chain combines TRBV19 with TRBJ1-6, with 8 bases lining up with TRBD1. CDR1 is LNHDA, CDR2 SQIVND, per germline (reference sequence). The CDR3 covers 15 residues. V lost 7 bases, J lost 2 bases, and 4 bases stayed unmatched. The DNA of the CDR3 is TGTGCCAGTACGGAACAGGGGGCCTATAATTCACCCCTCCACTTT. Amino acid sequence: CASTEQGAYNSPLHF. The variable domain in full, with the rest retrieved from reference TRBV19 and TRBJ1-6, is DGGITQSPKYLFRKEGQNVTLSCEQNLNHDAMYWYRQDPGQGLRLIYYSQIVNDFQKGDIAEGYSVSREKKESFPLTVTSAQKNPTAFYLCASTEQGAYNSPLHFGNGTRLTVT.

This clone came up a few times. The genes are TRBV28 and TRBJ2-2; the D is unclear. Germline lookup yields CDR1 MDHEN and CDR2 SYDVKM. This CDR3 spans 14 amino acids. Trimming removed 6 bases from V and 4 bases from J, with 12 bases in between. DNA of the CDR3: TGTGCCAGCAGCCGATCGTCAGGCACCGGGGAGCTGTTTTTT. This encodes CASSRSSGTGELFF.

The rearrangement links TRBV7-9 to TRBJ1-1; the D is unclear. In germline, CDR1 is SEHNR, CDR2 FQNEAQ (reference sequence). The germline V and J ends were trimmed by 6 bases and 0 bases, with 5 bases remaining between them. The CDR3 runs 12 residues. The CDR3 DNA reads as TGTGCCAGCAGTTATGTGAACACTGAAGCTTTCTTT. Translation: CASSYVNTEAFF.